This TCR beta chain was retrieved from a study of Ad26.COV2.S vaccination and SARS-CoV-2 variants. Study in general: Doses of Ad26.COV2.S were injected into muscle once or twice, 56 days apart.

General study points: Vaccine recipients and placebo recipients showed similar non-spike TCR breadth. Spike-specific TCR breadth ran higher among vaccine recipients than placebo recipients.

Treatment described: some 19 received Ad26.COV2.S at low or high dose, single or two shots; 5 received placebo; per-sample allocation not given. Day 63 after the first injection of vaccine or placebo was the sampling time. Based in Boston, the donor was an adult of 18-55 years. Germline assignment: CDR1 MNHNS and CDR2 SASEGT. The CDR3 contains 14 residues. V was trimmed by 2 bases and J by 11 bases, leaving 13 bases between them. On this clone itself: Its target is not known.

TCRdb's table, derived via immunoSEQ multiplex PCR, lists solely in-frame clones and lacks some. The sample consists of roughly 300,000 clones, 75% to 90% of them appearing once. The material sequenced was peripheral blood, taken in a trial of Ad26.COV2.S vaccine versus placebo. This clonotype originated in a person between 18 and 60 years old who received the Ad26.COV2.S COVID-19 vaccine or a placebo. The chain links TRBV6-1 to TRBJ1-6; possibly TRBD1 for D (5 bases). This CDR3 reads CASSELGAGAPLHF. Here the CDR3 DNA reads TGTGCCAGCAGTGAACTAGGGGCCGGTGCACCCCTCCACTTT.